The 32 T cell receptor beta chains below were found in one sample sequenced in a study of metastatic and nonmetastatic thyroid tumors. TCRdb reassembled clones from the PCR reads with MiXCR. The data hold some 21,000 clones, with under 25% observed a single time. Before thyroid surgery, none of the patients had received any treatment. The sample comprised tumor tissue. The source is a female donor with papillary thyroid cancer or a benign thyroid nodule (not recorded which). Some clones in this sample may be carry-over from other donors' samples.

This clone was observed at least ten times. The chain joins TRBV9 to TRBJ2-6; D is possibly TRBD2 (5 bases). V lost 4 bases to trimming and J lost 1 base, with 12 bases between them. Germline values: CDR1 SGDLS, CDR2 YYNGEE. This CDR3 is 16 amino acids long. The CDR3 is CASSPTSGSGANVLTF. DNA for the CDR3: TGTGCCAGCAGCCCCACCTCGGGGTCTGGGGCCAACGTCCTGACTTTC.

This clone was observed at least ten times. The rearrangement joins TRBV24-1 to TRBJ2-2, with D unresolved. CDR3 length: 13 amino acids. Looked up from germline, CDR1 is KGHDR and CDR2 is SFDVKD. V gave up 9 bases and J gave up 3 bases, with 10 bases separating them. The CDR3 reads CATRSTHTGELFF. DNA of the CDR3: TGTGCCACCCGCTCGACCCACACCGGGGAGCTGTTTTTT.

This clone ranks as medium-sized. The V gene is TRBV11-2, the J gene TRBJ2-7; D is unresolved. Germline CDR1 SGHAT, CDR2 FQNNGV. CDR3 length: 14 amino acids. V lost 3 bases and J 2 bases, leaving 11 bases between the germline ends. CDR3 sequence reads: CASSFRISTYEQYF. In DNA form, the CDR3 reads TGTGCCAGCAGCTTTAGGATTTCCACCTACGAGCAGTACTTC.

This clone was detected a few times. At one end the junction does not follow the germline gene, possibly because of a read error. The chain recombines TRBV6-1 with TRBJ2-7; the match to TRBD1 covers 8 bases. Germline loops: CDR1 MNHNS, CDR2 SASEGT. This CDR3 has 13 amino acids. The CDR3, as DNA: TGTGCCGGCAGGACAGGGATAGGCTACGAGCAGTACTTC. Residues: CAGRTGIGYEQYF.

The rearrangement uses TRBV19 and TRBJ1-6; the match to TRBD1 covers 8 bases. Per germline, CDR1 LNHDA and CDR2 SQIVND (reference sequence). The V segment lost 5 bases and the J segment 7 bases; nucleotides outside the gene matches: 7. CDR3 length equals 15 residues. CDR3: CASSPWTGMNSPLHF. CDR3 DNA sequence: TGTGCCAGTAGTCCTTGGACAGGGATGAATTCACCCCTCCACTTT.

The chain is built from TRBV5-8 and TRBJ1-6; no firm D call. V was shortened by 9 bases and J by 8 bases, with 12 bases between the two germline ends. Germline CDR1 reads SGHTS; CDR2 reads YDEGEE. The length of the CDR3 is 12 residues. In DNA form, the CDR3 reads TGTGCCACTACTCCGATCCATTCACCCCTCCACTTT. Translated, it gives CATTPIHSPLHF. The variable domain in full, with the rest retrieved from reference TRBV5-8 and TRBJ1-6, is EAGVTQSPTHLIKTRGQQATLRCSPISGHTSVYWYQQALGLGLQFLLWYDEGEERNRGNFPPRFSGRQFPNYSSELNVNALELEDSALYLCATTPIHSPLHFGNGTRLTVT.

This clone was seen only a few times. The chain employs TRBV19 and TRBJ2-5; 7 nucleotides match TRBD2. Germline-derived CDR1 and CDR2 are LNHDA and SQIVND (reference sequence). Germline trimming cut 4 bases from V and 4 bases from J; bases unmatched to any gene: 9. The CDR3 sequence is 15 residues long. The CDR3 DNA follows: TGTGCCAGTAGTAAGGAGGGAGGGCCCCGAGAGACCCAGTACTTC. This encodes CASSKEGGPRETQYF.

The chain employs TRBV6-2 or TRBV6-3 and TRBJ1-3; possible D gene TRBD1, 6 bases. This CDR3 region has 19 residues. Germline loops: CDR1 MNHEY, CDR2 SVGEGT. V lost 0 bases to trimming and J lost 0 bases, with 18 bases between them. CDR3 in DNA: TGTGCCAGCAGTTACTCGGGGGCCACTGACGGGGACTCTGGAAACACCATATATTTT. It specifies CASSYSGATDGDSGNTIYF.

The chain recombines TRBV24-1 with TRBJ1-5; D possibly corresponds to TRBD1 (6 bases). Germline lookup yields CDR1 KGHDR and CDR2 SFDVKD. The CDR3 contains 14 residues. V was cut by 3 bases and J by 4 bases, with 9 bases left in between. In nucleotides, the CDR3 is TGTGCCACCAGTGATCTTGGACAGAATCAGCCCCAGCATTTT. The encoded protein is CATSDLGQNQPQHF.

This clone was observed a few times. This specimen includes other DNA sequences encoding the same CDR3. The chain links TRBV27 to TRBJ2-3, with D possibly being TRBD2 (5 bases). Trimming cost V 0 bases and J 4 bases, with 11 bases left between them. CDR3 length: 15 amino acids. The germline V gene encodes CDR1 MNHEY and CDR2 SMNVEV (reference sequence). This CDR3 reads CASSLSQASPDTQYF. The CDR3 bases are TGTGCCAGCAGTTTATCGCAGGCTAGCCCAGATACGCAGTATTTT.

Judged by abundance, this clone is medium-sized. CDR3 loop: CSAREASGRAVYEQYF. DNA for the CDR3: TGCAGTGCTAGAGAGGCTAGCGGGAGGGCCGTCTACGAGCAGTACTTC. The chain combines TRBV20-1 with TRBJ2-7; 12 bases align to TRBD2. The J segment lost 3 bases and the V segment lost 0 bases, leaving 6 bases of the junction unmatched. The CDR3 runs to 16 residues. Germline V gene data show CDR1 as DFQATT and CDR2 as SNEGSKA (reference sequence).

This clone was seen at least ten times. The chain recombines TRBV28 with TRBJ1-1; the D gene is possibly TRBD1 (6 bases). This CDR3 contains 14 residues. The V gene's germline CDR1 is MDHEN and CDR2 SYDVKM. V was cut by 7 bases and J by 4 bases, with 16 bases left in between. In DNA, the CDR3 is TGTGCCAGCAACAGGGTACCGGTGGGCACTGAAGCTTTCTTT. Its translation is CASNRVPVGTEAFF.

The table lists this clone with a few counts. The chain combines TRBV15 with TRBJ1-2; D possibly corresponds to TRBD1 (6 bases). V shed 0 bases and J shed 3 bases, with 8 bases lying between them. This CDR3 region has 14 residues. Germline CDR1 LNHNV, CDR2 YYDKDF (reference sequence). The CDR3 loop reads CATSRDRGDYGYTF. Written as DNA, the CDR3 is TGTGCCACCAGCAGAGACAGGGGAGACTATGGCTACACCTTC. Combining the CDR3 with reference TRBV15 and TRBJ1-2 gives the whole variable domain DAMVIQNPRYQVTQFGKPVTLSCSQTLNHNVMYWYQQKSSQAPKLLFHYYDKDFNNEADTPDNFQSRRPNTSFCFLDIRSPGLGDTAMYLCATSRDRGDYGYTFGSGTRLTVV.

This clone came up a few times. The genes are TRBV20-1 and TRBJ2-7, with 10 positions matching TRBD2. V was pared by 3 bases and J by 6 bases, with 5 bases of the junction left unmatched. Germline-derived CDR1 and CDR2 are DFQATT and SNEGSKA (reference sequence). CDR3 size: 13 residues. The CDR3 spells CSASVSGRGEQYF. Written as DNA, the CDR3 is TGCAGTGCTAGCGTCAGCGGGAGGGGCGAGCAGTACTTC.

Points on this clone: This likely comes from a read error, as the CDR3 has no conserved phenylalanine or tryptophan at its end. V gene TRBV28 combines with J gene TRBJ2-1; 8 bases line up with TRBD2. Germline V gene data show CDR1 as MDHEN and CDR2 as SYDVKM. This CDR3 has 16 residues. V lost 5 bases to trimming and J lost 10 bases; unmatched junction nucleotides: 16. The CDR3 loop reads CASSLQLAVIPMEQFL. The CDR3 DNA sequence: TGTGCCAGCAGTCTCCAACTAGCGGTCATACCGATGGAGCAGTTCCTC.

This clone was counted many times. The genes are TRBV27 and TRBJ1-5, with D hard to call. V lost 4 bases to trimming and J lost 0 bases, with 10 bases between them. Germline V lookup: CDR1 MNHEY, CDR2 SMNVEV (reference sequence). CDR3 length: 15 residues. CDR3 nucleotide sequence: TGTGCCAGCAGTTCCTCACCACTTAGCAATCAGCCCCAGCATTTT. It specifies CASSSSPLSNQPQHF.

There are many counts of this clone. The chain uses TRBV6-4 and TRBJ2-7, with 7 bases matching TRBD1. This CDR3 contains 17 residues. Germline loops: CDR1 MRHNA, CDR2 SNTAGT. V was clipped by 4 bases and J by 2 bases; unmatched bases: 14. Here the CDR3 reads CASSVPPPTGRTYEQYF. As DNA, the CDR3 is TGTGCCAGCAGTGTCCCCCCCCCGACAGGGCGGACCTACGAGCAGTACTTC.

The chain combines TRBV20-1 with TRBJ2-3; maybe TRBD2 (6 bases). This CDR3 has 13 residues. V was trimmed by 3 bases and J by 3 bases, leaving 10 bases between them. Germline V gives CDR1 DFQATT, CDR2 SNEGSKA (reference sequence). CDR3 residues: CSASGRSTDTQYF. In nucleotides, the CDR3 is TGCAGTGCTAGCGGGAGATCTACAGATACGCAGTATTTT.

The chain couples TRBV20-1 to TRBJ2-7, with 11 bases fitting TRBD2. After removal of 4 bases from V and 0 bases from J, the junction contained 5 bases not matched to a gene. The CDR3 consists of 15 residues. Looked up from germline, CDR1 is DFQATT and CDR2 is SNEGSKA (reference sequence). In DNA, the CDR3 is TGCAGTGCTACCCCCGGACTAGCGGGCTCCTACGAGCAGTACTTC. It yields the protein CSATPGLAGSYEQYF.

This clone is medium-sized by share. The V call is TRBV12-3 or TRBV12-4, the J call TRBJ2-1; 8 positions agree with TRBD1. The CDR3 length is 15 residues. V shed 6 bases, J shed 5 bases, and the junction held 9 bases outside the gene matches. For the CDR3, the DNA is TGTGCCAGCAGAAGTGAGGACAGGGTCCACAATGAGCAGTTCTTC. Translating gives CASRSEDRVHNEQFF.

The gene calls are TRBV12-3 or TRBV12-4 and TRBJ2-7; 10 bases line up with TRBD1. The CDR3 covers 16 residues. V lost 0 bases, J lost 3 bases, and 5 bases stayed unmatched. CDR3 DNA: TGTGCCAGCAGTTTAGCACTAGGACAGGGGGTCTACGAGCAGTACTTC. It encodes CASSLALGQGVYEQYF.

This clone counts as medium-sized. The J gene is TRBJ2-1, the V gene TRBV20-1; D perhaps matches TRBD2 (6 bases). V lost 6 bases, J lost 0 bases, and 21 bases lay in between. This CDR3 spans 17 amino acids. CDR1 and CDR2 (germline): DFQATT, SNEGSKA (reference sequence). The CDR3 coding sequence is TGCAGTGCCTACGAACGGGGTGGGAGGACCTCCTACAATGAGCAGTTCTTC. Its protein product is CSAYERGGRTSYNEQFF.

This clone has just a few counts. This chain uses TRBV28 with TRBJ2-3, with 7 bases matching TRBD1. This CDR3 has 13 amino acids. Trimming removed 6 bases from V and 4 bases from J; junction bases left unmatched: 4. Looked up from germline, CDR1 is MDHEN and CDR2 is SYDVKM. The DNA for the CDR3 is TGTGCCAGCAGATGGGACAGCGCAGATACGCAGTATTTT. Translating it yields CASRWDSADTQYF. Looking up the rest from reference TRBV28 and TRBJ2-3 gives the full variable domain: DVKVTQSSRYLVKRTGEKVFLECVQDMDHENMFWYRQDPGLGLRLIYFSYDVKMKEKGDIPEGYSVSREKKERFSLILESASTNQTSMYLCASRWDSADTQYFGPGTRLTVL.

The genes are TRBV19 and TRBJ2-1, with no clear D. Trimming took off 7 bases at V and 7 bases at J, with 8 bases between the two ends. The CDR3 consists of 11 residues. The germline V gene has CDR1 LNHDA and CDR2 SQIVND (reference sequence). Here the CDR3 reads CASILGNEQFF. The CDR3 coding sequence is TGTGCCAGTATTTTGGGGAATGAGCAGTTCTTC.

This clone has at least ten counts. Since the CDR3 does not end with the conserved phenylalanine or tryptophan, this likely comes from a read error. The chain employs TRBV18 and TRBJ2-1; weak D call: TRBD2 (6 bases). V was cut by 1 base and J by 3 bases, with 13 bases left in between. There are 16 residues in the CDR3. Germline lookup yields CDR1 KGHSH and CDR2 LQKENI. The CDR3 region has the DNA TGTGCCAGCTCACCACGACGGGGGTTAGGCTACAATGAGCAGTTCCTC. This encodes CASSPRRGLGYNEQFL.

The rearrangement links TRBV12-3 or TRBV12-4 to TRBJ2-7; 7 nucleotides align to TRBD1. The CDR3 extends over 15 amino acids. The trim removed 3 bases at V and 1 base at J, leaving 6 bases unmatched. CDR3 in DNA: TGTGCCAGCAGTTTTCTTGACAGGGTGTCCTACGAGCAGTACTTC. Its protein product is CASSFLDRVSYEQYF.

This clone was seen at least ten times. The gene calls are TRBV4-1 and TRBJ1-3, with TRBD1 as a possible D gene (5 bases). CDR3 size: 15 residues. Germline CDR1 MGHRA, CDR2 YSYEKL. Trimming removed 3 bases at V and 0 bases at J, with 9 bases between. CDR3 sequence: CASSHSDNSGNTIYF. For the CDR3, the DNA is TGCGCCAGCAGCCACTCGGACAACTCTGGAAACACCATATATTTT.

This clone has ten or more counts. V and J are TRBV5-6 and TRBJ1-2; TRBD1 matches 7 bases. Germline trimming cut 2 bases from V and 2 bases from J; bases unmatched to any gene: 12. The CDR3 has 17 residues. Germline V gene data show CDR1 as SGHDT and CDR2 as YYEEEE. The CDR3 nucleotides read TGTGCCAGCAGCTTCACGATGTCGACAGGGATAAACTATGGCTACACCTTC. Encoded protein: CASSFTMSTGINYGYTF. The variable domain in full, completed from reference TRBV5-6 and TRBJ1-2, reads DAGVTQSPTHLIKTRGQQVTLRCSPKSGHDTVSWYQQALGQGPQFIFQYYEEEERQRGNFPDRFSGHQFPNYSSELNVNALLLGDSALYLCASSFTMSTGINYGYTFGSGTRLTVV.

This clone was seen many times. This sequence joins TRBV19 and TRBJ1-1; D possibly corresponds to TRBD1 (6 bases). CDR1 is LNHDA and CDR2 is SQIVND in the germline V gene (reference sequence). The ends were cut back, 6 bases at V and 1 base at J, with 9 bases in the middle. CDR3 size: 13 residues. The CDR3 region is CASRWGANTEAFF. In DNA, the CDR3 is TGTGCCAGTAGGTGGGGGGCGAACACTGAAGCTTTCTTT.

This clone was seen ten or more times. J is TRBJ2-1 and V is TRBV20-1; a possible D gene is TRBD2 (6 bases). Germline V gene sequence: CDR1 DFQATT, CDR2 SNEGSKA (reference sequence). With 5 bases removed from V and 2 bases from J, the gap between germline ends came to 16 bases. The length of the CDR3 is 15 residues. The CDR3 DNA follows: TGCAGTGCTCCAGCTTCGGGACTCGCCTACAATGAGCAGTTCTTC. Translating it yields CSAPASGLAYNEQFF.

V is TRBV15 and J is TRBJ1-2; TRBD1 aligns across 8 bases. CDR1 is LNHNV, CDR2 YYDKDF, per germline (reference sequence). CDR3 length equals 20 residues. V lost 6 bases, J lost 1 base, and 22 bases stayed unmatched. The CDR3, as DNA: TGTGCCACCAGACCGAGCCTTGGACAGGGCGCCCTATCGTTTAACTATGGCTACACCTTC. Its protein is CATRPSLGQGALSFNYGYTF.

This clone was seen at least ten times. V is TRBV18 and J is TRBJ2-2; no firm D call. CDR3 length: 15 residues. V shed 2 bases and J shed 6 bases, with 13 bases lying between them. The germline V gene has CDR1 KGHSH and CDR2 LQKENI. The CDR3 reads CASSPYAPFPGELFF. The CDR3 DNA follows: TGTGCCAGCTCACCATACGCCCCGTTCCCCGGGGAGCTGTTTTTT.